Ten or more counts support the clone carrying this T cell receptor (beta chain). This sample is part of a study of human T cells and chemical hapten exposure. The V gene lost 3 bases and the J gene lost 7 bases, with 16 bases spanning the gap. CDR1 MNHEY and CDR2 SMNVEV come from the germline V gene (reference sequence). This CDR3 spans 14 amino acids. Under the authors' procedure: TCR counts had a median of around 94,000 per sample and spanned about 23,224 to 690,600. Using its own MiXCR run on the RACE reads, TCRdb lists one record per CDR3 protein. In this record, the V and J calls reflect TCRdb's handling and not the investigators' own analysis. The sample consists of fewer than 100,000 distinct CDR3 sequences, around 12% of them appearing once. Documented time point: patch test 1, 2 weeks after DPC sensitization. Treatment described: therapeutic diphenylcyclopropenone sensitization with weekly scalp DPC. At every patch-test visit, blood was drawn before the patch test was applied.

The chain joins TRBV27 to TRBJ2-7; D call uncertain. Sequencing used whole blood, obtained in connection with sensitization to the hapten diphenylcyclopropenone (DPC). This sequence originates from a middle-aged woman with alopecia areata. Some clones in this sample may be carry-over from other donors' samples. The DNA of the CDR3 is TGTGCCAGCAGTTTTGGGATGGGGTCCGGGGAGCAGTACTTC. Translating it yields CASSFGMGSGEQYF.